These 24 T cell receptor beta chains were all obtained from the same sample, sequenced in a study of T-cell reconstitution after alpha-beta-depleted transplantation in children. Preparing the TCRbeta library involved the use of unique molecular identifiers. TCRdb called the PCR reads again in MiXCR, with one record for every CDR3 protein. The sample has about 540,000 distinct CDR3 sequences, 18% seen once. Sequences were derived from PBMCs from the stem cell graft donor, sampled from the stem cell graft. These receptors were obtained from a human donor who donated a stem cell graft to a child with acute lymphoblastic leukemia.

The chain carries TRBV6-1 and TRBJ1-4; 10 positions match TRBD1. Unmatched junction bases numbered 4, after V lost 8 bases and J lost 7 bases. There are 13 residues in the CDR3. Germline V gene sequence: CDR1 MNHNS, CDR2 SASEGT. The CDR3 DNA sequence: TGTGCCAGCCGCGGACAGGGGGTTGAAAAACTGTTTTTT. It yields the protein CASRGQGVEKLFF.

The rearrangement uses TRBV5-1 and TRBJ2-3, with TRBD2 matching 9 bases. Trimming cost V 3 bases and J 3 bases; bases outside gene matches: 5. Germline V gene sequence: CDR1 SGHRS, CDR2 YFSETQ. This CDR3 is built from 15 residues. CDR3 protein: CASSSGTSPTDTQYF. In DNA, the CDR3 is TGCGCCAGCAGCTCCGGGACTAGCCCTACAGATACGCAGTATTTT.

The chain couples TRBV11-3 to TRBJ2-7; 10 bases agree with TRBD1. The CDR3 spans 14 residues. Trimming cost V 3 bases and J 5 bases; bases outside gene matches: 4. Germline assignment: CDR1 SGHNT and CDR2 YENEEA. CDR3 loop: CASSFSGQGNEQYF. The CDR3 nucleotides are TGTGCCAGCAGCTTTTCGGGACAGGGGAACGAGCAGTACTTC. Full variable domain (missing parts from reference TRBV11-3 and TRBJ2-7): EAGVVQSPRYKIIEKKQPVAFWCNPISGHNTLYWYLQNLGQGPELLIRYENEEAVDDSQLPKDRFSAERLKGVDSTLKIQPAELGDSAVYLCASSFSGQGNEQYFGPGTRLTVT.

This clonotype has more than one count but fewer than ten. The gene calls are TRBV12-3 or TRBV12-4 and TRBJ1-5; no clear D gene. The CDR3 runs to 13 residues. Deletions cut 6 bases from V and 4 bases from J, with 10 bases between. This chain's CDR3 is CASSPNGNQPQHF. CDR3 sequence (DNA): TGTGCCAGCAGCCCGAACGGGAATCAGCCCCAGCATTTT.

Details on this clonotype: One junction end does not reproduce the germline sequence, and a read error may be involved. The chain uses TRBV7-9 and TRBJ2-5; D gene uncertain. There are 15 residues in the CDR3. Germline CDR1 SEHNR, CDR2 FQNEAQ (reference sequence). CDR3 nucleotides: TGTGCCAGCACCTTAACCTCGCTCTACCAAGAGACCCAGTACTTC. As protein: CASTLTSLYQETQYF.

This clonotype came up a few times. The chain couples TRBV5-1 to TRBJ2-7, with 12 positions matching TRBD2. The ends lost 4 bases at V and 4 bases at J; junction bases unmatched: 6. This CDR3 has 15 residues. The germline V gene has CDR1 SGHRS and CDR2 YFSETQ. As DNA, the CDR3 is TGCGCCAGCAGCGTCAGACTAGCGGGAGAGTACGAGCAGTACTTC. Its translation is CASSVRLAGEYEQYF.

This clonotype was seen only a few times. The chain joins TRBV24-1 to TRBJ2-2, with 8 bases matching TRBD1. The CDR3 spans 19 residues. V lost 0 bases to trimming and J lost 5 bases; unmatched junction nucleotides: 13. Germline CDR1 KGHDR, CDR2 SFDVKD. CDR3 in DNA: TGTGCCACCAGTGATTTGAAGGACAGGGACACCCACCCAACCGGGGAGCTGTTTTTT. Its protein is CATSDLKDRDTHPTGELFF.

The chain carries TRBV7-6 and TRBJ2-5; a possible D gene is TRBD2 (5 bases). Germline values: CDR1 SGHVS, CDR2 FNYEAQ. Between the trimmed V and J ends, which lost 5 bases and 9 bases, there was a span of 16 bases. The CDR3 runs 13 residues. The CDR3 sequence is CASSTGISGAQYF. Written as DNA, the CDR3 is TGTGCCAGCAGCACCGGGATTTCCGGGGCCCAGTACTTC.

In this sample, this clonotype turned up a few times. V and J are TRBV20-1 and TRBJ2-4; D unresolved. Germline V gene data show CDR1 as DFQATT and CDR2 as SNEGSKA (reference sequence). CDR3 length: 16 amino acids. Between the trimmed V and J ends, which lost 2 bases and 4 bases, there was a span of 18 bases. CDR3 DNA sequence: TGCAGTGCTAGACTGGCCGTAACTACGAGGAAAAACATTCAGTACTTC. Encoded protein: CSARLAVTTRKNIQYF.

This clonotype occurred a few times. The J gene is TRBJ2-5, the V gene TRBV15; no clear D gene. Trimming pared 0 bases from V and 8 bases from J, leaving 7 bases between. Germline CDR1 is LNHNV and CDR2 is YYDKDF (reference sequence). CDR3 length equals 12 residues. CDR3 DNA: TGTGCCACCAGCAGAGAAAGACCCACCCAGTACTTC. Translated, it gives CATSRERPTQYF.

The chain uses TRBV19 and TRBJ2-1, with TRBD1 matching over 9 bases. This CDR3 contains 16 residues. Germline CDR1 reads LNHDA; CDR2 reads SQIVND (reference sequence). V trimming: 4 bases; J trimming: 8 bases; junction bases outside the gene matches: 12. The CDR3 here is CASSRPLPGQGDEQFF. CDR3 sequence (DNA): TGTGCCAGTAGTAGGCCATTGCCGGGACAGGGCGATGAGCAGTTCTTC.

This clonotype was observed a handful of times. The rearrangement links TRBV9 to TRBJ1-2; 7 bases line up with TRBD1. The CDR3 consists of 14 residues. The ends lost 6 bases at V and 7 bases at J; junction bases unmatched: 12. Per the germline V gene, CDR1 is SGDLS and CDR2 is YYNGEE. CDR3 sequence: CASTPGGQTGGYTF. In DNA form, the CDR3 reads TGTGCCAGCACCCCAGGGGGGCAAACCGGTGGCTACACCTTC. Full variable domain (outside the CDR3, taken from reference TRBV9 and TRBJ1-2): DSGVTQTPKHLITATGQRVTLRCSPRSGDLSVYWYQQSLDQGLQFLIQYYNGEERAKGNILERFSAQQFPDLHSELNLSSLELGDSALYFCASTPGGQTGGYTFGSGTRLTVV.

This clonotype turned up a few times. The chain combines TRBV20-1 with TRBJ2-1; 9 bases are shared with TRBD1. The trim removed 5 bases at V and 12 bases at J, leaving 17 bases unmatched. The CDR3 spans 15 residues. Germline V gives CDR1 DFQATT, CDR2 SNEGSKA (reference sequence). CDR3 residues: CSAGAPGQGRLGQFF. The CDR3 nucleotides are TGCAGTGCTGGCGCCCCCGGACAGGGGCGATTAGGGCAGTTCTTC.

This chain links TRBV5-1 with TRBJ2-1, with TRBD2 matching 13 bases. Looked up from germline, CDR1 is SGHRS and CDR2 is YFSETQ. Trimming took 6 bases from V and 9 from J; bases not matched to a gene: 9. The CDR3 is 15 amino acids. The CDR3 DNA is TGCGCCAGCAACCTGGGACTAGCGGGAATAGGTGAGCAGTTCTTC. Protein: CASNLGLAGIGEQFF.

The chain joins TRBV12-3 or TRBV12-4 to TRBJ2-1, with TRBD2 matching over 8 bases. V dropped 6 bases and J dropped 2; count of bases not matched to a gene: 9. The CDR3 runs 16 residues. CDR3 loop: CASRPSGAGAYNEQFF. CDR3 DNA sequence: TGTGCCAGCAGACCCTCGGGAGCGGGGGCCTACAATGAGCAGTTCTTC.

V gene TRBV18 combines with J gene TRBJ2-7; D is unclear. The CDR3 runs to 12 residues. The V gene's germline CDR1 is KGHSH and CDR2 LQKENI. The V end lost 6 bases, the J end lost 4 bases, and 10 bases lay between the germline ends. The CDR3 is CASSAHSYEQYF. The CDR3 DNA is TGTGCCAGCTCGGCCCATAGTTACGAGCAGTACTTC. Full variable domain (rest looked up from reference TRBV18 and TRBJ2-7): NAGVMQNPRHLVRRRGQEARLRCSPMKGHSHVYWYRQLPEEGLKFMVYLQKENIIDESGMPKERFSAEFPKEGPSILRIQQVVRGDSAAYFCASSAHSYEQYFGPGTRLTVT.

The table lists this clonotype with a few counts. V gene TRBV20-1 combines with J gene TRBJ1-5; TRBD1 might be the D (5 bases). The germline V and J ends were trimmed by 1 base and 0 bases, with 7 bases remaining between them. The CDR3 consists of 14 residues. Per the germline V gene, CDR1 is DFQATT and CDR2 is SNEGSKA (reference sequence). The CDR3 DNA reads TGCAGTGCTAGAGGGGGGTATAGCAATCAGCCCCAGCATTTT. Residues: CSARGGYSNQPQHF.

This chain joins TRBV7-9 and TRBJ1-2; a possible D gene is TRBD1 (5 bases). This CDR3 has 14 amino acids. Trimming took 3 bases from V and 5 from J, leaving 13 bases between them. In germline, CDR1 is SEHNR, CDR2 FQNEAQ (reference sequence). CDR3 residues: CASSFPGGGYGYTF. For the CDR3, the DNA is TGTGCCAGCAGCTTCCCAGGTGGGGGGTATGGCTACACCTTC.

This clonotype was seen a few times. The chain carries TRBV20-1 and TRBJ2-6; a weak D match, TRBD2 (5 bases). Trimming removed 6 bases at V and 0 bases at J, with 9 bases between. Per germline, CDR1 DFQATT and CDR2 SNEGSKA (reference sequence). The CDR3 length is 14 residues. CDR3 amino acids: CSAGDYSGANVLTF. The CDR3 bases are TGCAGTGCCGGGGATTACTCTGGGGCCAACGTCCTGACTTTC.

This clonotype was seen only a few times. The chain combines TRBV5-1 with TRBJ2-7, with TRBD1 as a possible D gene (5 bases). V dropped 0 bases and J dropped 3 bases, with 19 bases sitting between them. Germline CDR1 reads SGHRS; CDR2 reads YFSETQ. The CDR3 length is 17 residues. CDR3 in DNA: TGCGCCAGCAGCTTGGAACCGTGGACAACTGGGCTCTACGAGCAGTACTTC. Translated: CASSLEPWTTGLYEQYF.

The V call is TRBV27, the J call TRBJ1-5, with D uncertain. V was clipped by 8 bases and J by 0 bases, with 14 bases between them. The germline CDR1 and CDR2 sequences are MNHEY and SMNVEV (reference sequence). CDR3 length equals 15 residues. CDR3 protein: CASSMWANSNQPQHF. The CDR3 nucleotides read TGTGCCAGCTCTATGTGGGCTAATAGCAATCAGCCCCAGCATTTT.

This clonotype was found a few times. V usage is TRBV7-8 and J usage is TRBJ2-3; 8 nucleotides line up with TRBD2. CDR1 is SGHVS and CDR2 is FQNEAQ in the germline V gene. The trim removed 4 bases at V and 0 bases at J, leaving 6 bases unmatched. The CDR3 covers 16 residues. The CDR3 sequence is CASSSLAGHSTDTQYF. The CDR3 DNA reads TGTGCCAGCAGCTCCTTAGCGGGACATAGCACAGATACGCAGTATTTT.

The gene calls are TRBV7-2 and TRBJ2-3, with 9 bases that match TRBD2. Trimming at V came to 5 bases and at J to 5 bases, leaving 11 bases not matched to a gene. CDR3 size: 16 residues. Germline V gives CDR1 SGHTA, CDR2 FQGNSA. As DNA, the CDR3 is TGTGCCAGCAGCCTACGTCTAGCGGGACTGTTAGATACGCAGTATTTT. It translates to CASSLRLAGLLDTQYF.

The rearrangement links TRBV5-1 to TRBJ2-1; 7 nucleotides agree with TRBD2. The V segment lost 4 bases and the J segment 3 bases; nucleotides outside the gene matches: 7. Germline V gene data show CDR1 as SGHRS and CDR2 as YFSETQ. The CDR3 covers 15 residues. Written as DNA, the CDR3 is TGCGCCAGCAGCGCTGGGGGGGAGTTCTACAATGAGCAGTTCTTC. Translation gives CASSAGGEFYNEQFF.